This note documents a single T cell receptor beta chain sequence. This clone's antigen is unknown. Nothing much larger sits one base from this clone, and base qualities are not available. This entry is derived from a study of blood T cells in healthy people across ages (dated by TCRdb to between 2015 and 2016). Background on the whole study: Template switching captured roughly one uniquely barcoded TCR beta cDNA molecule per two T cells in model experiments. Age-related changes in TCR beta repertoire diversity were measured in the study by deep sequencing normalized with unique cDNA molecular identifiers. The donors were divided into four age groups: young (average around 16 years), middle-aged (over 35), aged (roughly 66) and long-lived (82). To avoid experimental bias, donors of different ages were distributed randomly across sequencing lanes. For two donors (one aged 18 to 29 and one aged 80 or older), the study analyzed two additional independent replicas of 1 million unique cDNA reads from the same blood draw. On the study overall, not on this receptor specifically: Because profiling used bulk unsorted PBMCs, naive and antigen-experienced compartments could not be compared conclusively. Compared with the aged group, more naive CD4+ T cells, fewer expanded clones and increased TCR diversity were shown by the long-lived group, suggesting age selection. There was a strong correlation between observed TCR beta diversity and the percentage of naive T cells measured by flow cytometry. Observed TCR beta diversity per million T cells fell roughly linearly with age, and a significant reduction was already apparent by age about 43. Total diversity estimates from one million sequenced T cells were considered lower bounds and underestimates. Because the CMV infection status of the donors was unknown, age-related changes in expanded clonotypes may potentially have been confounded.

Systemically healthy Caucasian individuals from Russia, some 38 in total and aged about 6 to 90 years, were included as donors. Around 10 milliliters of peripheral blood were collected from each donor into EDTA-treated Vacutainer tubes. Ficoll-Paque density-gradient centrifugation was used to isolate PBMCs, with at least 6.5 million per sample. Trizol reagent was used to extract total RNA from PBMCs, with at least 5 micrograms per sample. The percentages of naive CD45RAhigh/CD27high T cells were determined by flow cytometry on a PBMC aliquot from every donor. Library creation used 5' RACE. The run used an Illumina HiSeq 2500. A second about 7 to 11 cycle PCR used a sample-barcoded 5' primer and a J-beta primer mix. Each TCR beta cDNA molecule received a unique molecular identifier from a template-switch 5' adaptor carrying 12 random nucleotides. Each sample yielded at least 2.5 million CDR3-containing paired-end reads. All of the RNA was converted into first-strand cDNA using the Mint cDNA synthesis kit, with a TRBC-specific oligonucleotide serving as the primer. Following uracil-DNA glycosylase treatment, a first 18-cycle PCR with universal primers M1SS and BC2_uni_R was performed on all cDNA. The study's processing was this. For normalization, 1 million high-quality reads were randomly selected from each sample, with every read carrying a distinct molecular identifier. Reads with shared molecular identifiers were discarded instead of being binned into consensus sequences. MiTCR, with a Q25 quality threshold and the strictest error-elimination algorithm, was used for CDR3 identification, clonotype clustering and error correction. A nonparametric unseen species model using Euler transformation provided a lower-bound estimate of total TCR beta diversity. The raw public reads went through TCRdb reprocessing: fastp at Q25, MiXCR clone calling, in-frame beta chains kept. Each entry is one CDR3 protein sequence, shown with its most common DNA and genes. TCRdb, not the authors, supplied the V and J calls. The table for this sample lists fewer than 2,000,000 distinct CDR3 sequences; 30% to 40% of them were counted only once. 11% of the sample belongs to the ten largest clones.

Sequenced material: blood. The sequence was obtained from a woman in her 30s in good health.

The CDR3 region has the sequence CATAQVDQETQYF. The DNA is TGTGCCACCGCACAGGTGGACCAAGAGACCCAGTACTTC. The V and J segments used are TRBV19 and TRBJ2-5; the D region possibly corresponds to TRBD1 (5 bases align). CDR1 and CDR2 were assigned from the germline V gene (reference sequence) as LNHDA and SQIVND. Trimming takes 10 bases from V and 0 bases from J, and the germline ends sit 12 bases apart. Taken from cysteine to phenylalanine, the CDR3 has 13 residues. Of the read, only the CDR3 DNA is kept; its 39 bases are in frame from base 1.